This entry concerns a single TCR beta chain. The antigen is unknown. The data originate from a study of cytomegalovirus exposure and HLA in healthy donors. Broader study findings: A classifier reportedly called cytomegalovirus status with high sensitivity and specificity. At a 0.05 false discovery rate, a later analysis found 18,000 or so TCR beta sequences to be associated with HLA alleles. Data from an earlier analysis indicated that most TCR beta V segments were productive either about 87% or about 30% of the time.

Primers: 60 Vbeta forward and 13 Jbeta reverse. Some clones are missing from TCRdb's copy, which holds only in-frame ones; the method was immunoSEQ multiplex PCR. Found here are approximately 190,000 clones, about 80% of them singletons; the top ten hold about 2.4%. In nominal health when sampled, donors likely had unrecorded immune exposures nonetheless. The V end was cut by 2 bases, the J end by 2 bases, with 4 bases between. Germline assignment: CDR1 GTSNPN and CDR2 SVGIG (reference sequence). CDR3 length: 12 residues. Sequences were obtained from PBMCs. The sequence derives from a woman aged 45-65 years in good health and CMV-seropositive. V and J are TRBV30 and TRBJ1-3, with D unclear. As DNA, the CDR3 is TGTGCCTGGAGTTCTACTGGAAACACCATATATTTT. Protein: CAWSSTGNTIYF.